This T cell receptor (beta chain) derives from a study of blood T cell repertoires in COVID-19. About the study: The United States, Italy and Spain provided the acute and convalescent COVID-19 samples.

Source study methods: Estimation of nucleated cell counts relied on the amplification of reference gene primers. Repertoires were generated with immunoSEQ multiplex PCR, while TCRdb's copy carries only in-frame clones and drops some. V and J calls and clone size come straight from that table; D and trimming were deduced from the DNA. Altogether more than 200,000 clones are present, about nine tenths being singletons, with the ten largest covering more than 7%. Participants came from fewer than 25 US areas, aged about 18 to 89 years. Trimming stripped 0 bases from V and 7 bases from J, with 16 bases between. The germline V gene has CDR1 LGHDT and CDR2 YNNKEL (reference sequence). The CDR3 length is 16 residues. This clone was observed a handful of times.

Material for sequencing was PBMCs or T cells enriched from blood (not recorded which). This clonotype was sampled from a man aged 25-40 years in a cohort exposed to, infected with or recovered from COVID-19 (not recorded which). The chain combines TRBV3-1 (or the pseudogene TRBV3-2) with TRBJ1-5, with D possibly matching TRBD1 (5 bases). Here the CDR3 reads CASSQDSSGLKQPQHF. The CDR3 region has the DNA TGTGCCAGCAGCCAAGACTCGTCAGGGTTAAAGCAGCCCCAGCATTTT.